This T cell receptor (beta chain) was found in a study of T cell responses to AZD1222 COVID-19 vaccine. Overall study results and limits: Repertoire collection took place solely once the T cell response had peaked. Reports say nearly half of spike-specific TCRs go after unmutated variant regions.

Germline values: CDR1 MNHEY, CDR2 SMNVEV (reference sequence). The CDR3 is 14 amino acids. Trimming removed 5 bases at V and 7 bases at J, with 17 bases between. Method: immunoSEQ multiplex PCR; TCRdb's copy keeps in-frame clones and lacks some. The sample consists of roughly 120,000 clones, about nine tenths of them appearing once. With respect to this clone: Its antigen is unidentified.

The chain recombines TRBV27 with TRBJ2-5; D gene uncertain. The receptor was derived from an adult in good health. This sample comprised peripheral blood, obtained on day 0 of MenACWY control vaccination. Here the CDR3 reads CASSPLSPMGTQYF. The CDR3 DNA is TGTGCCAGCAGTCCATTATCCCCCATGGGGACCCAGTACTTC.